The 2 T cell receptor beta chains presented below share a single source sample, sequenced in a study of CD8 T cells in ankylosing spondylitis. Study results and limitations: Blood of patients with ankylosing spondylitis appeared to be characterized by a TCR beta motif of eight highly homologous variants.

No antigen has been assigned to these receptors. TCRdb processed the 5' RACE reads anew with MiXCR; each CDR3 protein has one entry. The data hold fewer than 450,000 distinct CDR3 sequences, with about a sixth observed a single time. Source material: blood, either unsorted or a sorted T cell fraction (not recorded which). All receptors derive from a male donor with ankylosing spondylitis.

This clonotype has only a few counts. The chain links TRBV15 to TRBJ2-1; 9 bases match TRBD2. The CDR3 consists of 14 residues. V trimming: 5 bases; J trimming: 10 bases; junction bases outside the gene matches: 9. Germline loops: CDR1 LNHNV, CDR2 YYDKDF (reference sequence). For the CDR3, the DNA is TGTGCCACCAGCTGGGCTAGCGGGGAGCAGGAGCAGTTCTTC. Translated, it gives CATSWASGEQEQFF.

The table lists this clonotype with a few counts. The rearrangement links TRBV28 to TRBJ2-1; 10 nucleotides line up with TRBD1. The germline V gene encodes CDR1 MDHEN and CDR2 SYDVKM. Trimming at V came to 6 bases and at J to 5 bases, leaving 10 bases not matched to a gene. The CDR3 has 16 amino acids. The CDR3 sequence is CASSPAGTGDHNEQFF. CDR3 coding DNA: TGTGCCAGCAGCCCCGCTGGGACAGGGGATCACAATGAGCAGTTCTTC.